Presented here are 26 T cell receptor beta chains from one specimen sequenced in a study of metastatic and nonmetastatic thyroid tumors. TCRdb re-clonotyped the PCR reads via MiXCR. The sample lists about 13,000 clones; 30% to 35% were seen once. Every patient was untreated before thyroid surgery. The sequenced sample was tumor tissue. These receptors came from a male donor with papillary thyroid cancer or a benign thyroid nodule (not recorded which). Some clones in this sample may be carry-over from other donors' samples.

This clone appeared many times. The chain joins TRBV12-3 or TRBV12-4 to TRBJ1-2, with TRBD1 identical over 9 bases. V shed 1 base and J 8 bases; nucleotides not matched to a gene: 8. This CDR3 contains 15 residues. CDR3 residues: CASSLVVTGGEGYTF. The CDR3 bases are TGTGCCAGCAGTTTAGTAGTGACAGGGGGTGAGGGCTACACCTTC.

This clone was recorded a few times. V and J are TRBV7-6 and TRBJ2-1; TRBD2 might be the D (7 bases). The germline CDR1 and CDR2 sequences are SGHVS and FNYEAQ. The CDR3 is 16 residues long. Trimming removed 0 bases from V and 6 bases from J, with 15 bases in between. The CDR3 here is CASSLAEVGGGNEQFF. CDR3 coding DNA: TGTGCCAGCAGCTTAGCCGAGGTGGGAGGGGGCAATGAGCAGTTCTTC.

This clone is deemed medium-sized. The rearrangement joins TRBV29-1 to TRBJ2-5; TRBD2 aligns across 7 bases. CDR1 SQVTM and CDR2 ANQGSEA come from the germline V gene. V dropped 7 bases and J dropped 7; count of bases not matched to a gene: 12. This CDR3 is 13 amino acids long. For the CDR3, the DNA is TGCAGCGGCGGCCGGGGAGGGCAGGGGACCCAGTACTTC. It translates to CSGGRGGQGTQYF.

The chain uses TRBV6-5 and TRBJ2-7; 7 nucleotides agree with TRBD2. The germline CDR1 and CDR2 sequences are MNHEY and SVGAGI. Unmatched junction bases numbered 9, after V lost 2 bases and J lost 11 bases. This CDR3 comprises 13 residues. This CDR3 reads CASSYLGGSGEYF. CDR3 nucleotides: TGTGCCAGCAGTTACCTCGGGGGGAGCGGGGAGTACTTC.

This clone was observed a few times. The rearrangement links TRBV19 to TRBJ2-2; D possibly corresponds to TRBD1 (5 bases). The CDR3 has 14 amino acids. Germline lookup yields CDR1 LNHDA and CDR2 SQIVND (reference sequence). Deletions cut 3 bases from V and 4 bases from J, with 9 bases between. The CDR3 here is CASSIGDSTGELFF. CDR3 in DNA: TGTGCCAGTAGTATTGGTGACAGCACCGGGGAGCTGTTTTTT. The variable domain in full, with the rest retrieved from reference TRBV19 and TRBJ2-2, is DGGITQSPKYLFRKEGQNVTLSCEQNLNHDAMYWYRQDPGQGLRLIYYSQIVNDFQKGDIAEGYSVSREKKESFPLTVTSAQKNPTAFYLCASSIGDSTGELFFGEGSRLTVL.

Only a few counts were recorded for this clone. This chain joins TRBV7-2 and TRBJ1-2; D unclear. This CDR3 contains 13 residues. V lost 1 base to trimming and J lost 2 bases, with 5 bases between them. Germline V gene lookup returns CDR1 SGHTA and CDR2 FQGNSA. CDR3 coding DNA: TGTGCCAGCAGCTTAGAAGCCAACTATGGCTACACCTTC. Its translation: CASSLEANYGYTF. Filled out from reference TRBV7-2 and TRBJ1-2, the complete variable domain reads GAGVSQSPSNKVTEKGKDVELRCDPISGHTALYWYRQSLGQGLEFLIYFQGNSAPDKSGLPSDRFSAERTGGSVSTLTIQRTQQEDSAVYLCASSLEANYGYTFGSGTRLTVV.

The gene calls are TRBV19 and TRBJ2-1; 10 bases line up with TRBD2. V lost 3 bases and J lost 4; bases outside the gene matches: 9. This CDR3 is built from 17 residues. Germline CDR1 and CDR2: LNHDA and SQIVND (reference sequence). Here the CDR3 DNA reads TGTGCCAGTAGTATCACTAGCGGGGAGATATCGTACAATGAGCAGTTCTTC. This sequence encodes CASSITSGEISYNEQFF.

In its sample, this clone was seen a few times. The V call is TRBV6-6, the J call TRBJ1-4, with D maybe TRBD1 (5 bases). This CDR3 is 15 amino acids long. CDR1 and CDR2 from the germline V gene are MNHNY and SVGAGI (reference sequence). Trimming took 0 bases from V and 10 from J, leaving 15 bases between them. CDR3 in amino acids: CASSYSWDAVTKLFF. CDR3 in DNA: TGTGCCAGCAGTTACTCATGGGACGCCGTGACAAAACTGTTTTTT.

Details on this clone: A much bigger clone sits one base away, suggesting this may be a read error. The V and J genes are TRBV19 and TRBJ2-2; 7 bases align to TRBD1. V lost 6 bases, J lost 5 bases, and 9 bases stayed unmatched. From germline, CDR1 is LNHDA and CDR2 SQIVND (reference sequence). The CDR3 runs 15 residues. The CDR3 nucleotides are TGTGCCAGTAGAGAGACAGGGAGTGGGACCGGGGAGCTGTTTTTT. It specifies CASRETGSGTGELFF.

The chain joins TRBV10-3 to TRBJ1-6; 12 nucleotides agree with TRBD1. The CDR3 extends over 14 amino acids. Germline CDR1 is ENHRY and CDR2 is SYGVKD. After removal of 6 bases from V and 8 bases from J, the junction contained 2 bases not matched to a gene. Here the CDR3 reads CAIRGTGGDSPLHF. The CDR3, as DNA: TGTGCCATCAGGGGGACAGGGGGCGATTCACCCCTCCACTTT.

Concerning this clone itself: The junction does not match germline at one end; this may be a read error. The rearrangement links TRBV11-3 to TRBJ2-7; 8 nucleotides agree with TRBD2. CDR1 and CDR2 from the germline V gene are SGHNT and YENEEA. The CDR3 totals 13 residues. The CDR3 here is CAISWGTSYEQYF. The CDR3 bases are TGTGCCATCAGCTGGGGGACTAGCTACGAGCAGTACTTC.

In the case of this clone: Other DNA sequences within the sample encode an identical CDR3. V usage is TRBV11-2 and J usage is TRBJ2-7, with 7 bases lining up with TRBD1. J was trimmed by 3 bases and V by 2 bases; bases with no gene match: 13. The CDR3 extends over 17 amino acids. Germline V gene sequence: CDR1 SGHAT, CDR2 FQNNGV. The CDR3 bases are TGTGCCAGCAGCTTACCCTTAACAGGGGAAAGAGTCTACGAGCAGTACTTC. It yields the protein CASSLPLTGERVYEQYF.

The V gene is TRBV6-1, the J gene TRBJ2-7; 13 bases are a match to TRBD2. The CDR3 is made up of 15 amino acids. Germline V gene sequence: CDR1 MNHNS, CDR2 SASEGT. V was pared by 5 bases and J by 5 bases, with 6 bases of the junction left unmatched. In nucleotides, the CDR3 is TGTGCCAGCAGTACACTAGCGGGAGGGACAAACGAGCAGTACTTC. Residues: CASSTLAGGTNEQYF.

In this sample, this clone turned up a few times. This chain links TRBV9 with TRBJ1-3; no definite D call. The germline V gene encodes CDR1 SGDLS and CDR2 YYNGEE. The V gene lost 0 bases and the J gene lost 3 bases, with 19 bases spanning the gap. This CDR3 is 18 amino acids long. The CDR3 region is CASSVDPRRVDFGNTIYF. CDR3 DNA sequence: TGTGCCAGCAGCGTAGACCCCAGACGGGTGGATTTTGGAAACACCATATATTTT.

The chain has TRBV30 and TRBJ1-5, with a tentative D call TRBD1 (5 bases). The germline gives CDR1 GTSNPN, CDR2 SVGIG (reference sequence). The CDR3 contains 13 residues. Trimming pared 0 bases from V and 5 bases from J, leaving 8 bases between. In nucleotides, the CDR3 is TGTGCCTGGAGTGTACGGGGCGATCAGCCCCAGCATTTT. Its translation is CAWSVRGDQPQHF.

J is TRBJ2-1 and V is TRBV20-1; TRBD2 aligns across 14 bases. V lost 6 bases to trimming and J lost 9 bases; unmatched junction nucleotides: 7. Germline loops: CDR1 DFQATT, CDR2 SNEGSKA (reference sequence). The CDR3 extends over 14 amino acids. The DNA for the CDR3 is TGCAGTGCGCCGGGACTAGCGGGAGTCGGTGAGCAGTTCTTC. As protein: CSAPGLAGVGEQFF.

This clone was seen only a few times. The chain uses TRBV9 and TRBJ2-1; weak D call: TRBD2 (6 bases). The CDR3 has 16 amino acids. CDR1 is SGDLS, CDR2 YYNGEE, per germline. V dropped 4 bases and J dropped 6 bases, with 20 bases sitting between them. CDR3 residues: CASSLLGRSNLNEQFF. CDR3 DNA sequence: TGTGCCAGCAGCCTCCTAGGGAGGTCGAATCTCAATGAGCAGTTCTTC.

The chain recombines TRBV11-1 with TRBJ1-6, with 8 bases that match TRBD1. This CDR3 spans 16 amino acids. J gave up 6 bases and V 4 bases, and 8 bases lay outside the gene matches. In germline, CDR1 is SGHAT, CDR2 FQDESV (reference sequence). The CDR3 reads CASSSDRELPNSPLHF. The CDR3 DNA reads TGTGCCAGCAGCTCGGACAGGGAGCTCCCTAATTCACCCCTCCACTTT.

The chain links TRBV7-6 to TRBJ2-1; weak D call: TRBD2 (6 bases). The CDR3 is 14 residues long. Trimming took 5 bases from V and 5 from J, leaving 13 bases between them. CDR1 is SGHVS and CDR2 is FNYEAQ in the germline V gene. In nucleotides, the CDR3 is TGTGCCAGCAGCCCACGGGGAGGCCACAATGAGCAGTTCTTC. This sequence encodes CASSPRGGHNEQFF.

In its sample, this clone is medium-sized. The chain has TRBV9 and TRBJ2-7, with D tentatively TRBD2 (6 bases). Looked up from germline, CDR1 is SGDLS and CDR2 is YYNGEE. V lost 0 bases, J lost 5 bases, and 15 bases lay in between. This CDR3 contains 15 residues. This chain's CDR3 is CASSVGVGSYHEQYF. The DNA of the CDR3 is TGTGCCAGCAGCGTAGGTGTCGGGAGCTACCACGAGCAGTACTTC.

DNA for the CDR3: TGTGCCAGTAGTGCGACAGTTAAGATCTACGAGCAGTACTTC. This sequence encodes CASSATVKIYEQYF. The chain combines TRBV19 with TRBJ2-7, with D possibly TRBD1 on 5 matching bases. The V end was cut by 5 bases, the J end by 3 bases, with 14 bases between. This CDR3 is 14 amino acids long. The germline V gene encodes CDR1 LNHDA and CDR2 SQIVND (reference sequence).

The rearrangement uses TRBV20-1 and TRBJ1-1; TRBD1 agrees at 8 bases. V shed 3 bases, J shed 3 bases, and the junction held 3 bases outside the gene matches. The CDR3 totals 13 residues. Germline CDR1 is DFQATT and CDR2 is SNEGSKA (reference sequence). CDR3 nucleotides: TGCAGTGCTAGCACAGGGGGGTACACTGAAGCTTTCTTT. The encoded protein is CSASTGGYTEAFF.

The chain has TRBV9 and TRBJ2-2, with 7 bases lining up with TRBD2. The CDR3 length is 15 residues. The germline CDR1 and CDR2 sequences are SGDLS and YYNGEE. V gave up 7 bases and J gave up 1 base; unmatched junction bases: 7. The CDR3 here is CASSGERGNTGELFF. DNA of the CDR3: TGTGCCAGCTCGGGGGAGCGGGGGAACACCGGGGAGCTGTTTTTT.

Relative to its sample, this clone is medium-sized. The chain has TRBV5-1 and TRBJ2-7, with D perhaps TRBD2 (6 bases). The germline CDR1 and CDR2 sequences are SGHRS and YFSETQ. The ends were cut back, 0 bases at V and 0 bases at J, with 13 bases in the middle. This CDR3 contains 16 residues. CDR3 nucleotide sequence: TGCGCCAGCAGCTTGGTTCGGGACTCTGACTCCTACGAGCAGTACTTC. It is translated as CASSLVRDSDSYEQYF. Drawing the rest from reference TRBV5-1 and TRBJ2-7, the complete variable domain is KAGVTQTPRYLIKTRGQQVTLSCSPISGHRSVSWYQQTPGQGLQFLFEYFSETQRNKGNFPGRFSGRQFSNSRSEMNVSTLELGDSALYLCASSLVRDSDSYEQYFGPGTRLTVT.

The V and J genes are TRBV20-1 and TRBJ1-5; TRBD1 matches 7 bases. Germline CDR1 reads DFQATT; CDR2 reads SNEGSKA (reference sequence). V lost 6 bases and J lost 1; bases outside the gene matches: 6. The CDR3 extends over 14 amino acids. CDR3 loop: CSAQGVESNQPQHF. CDR3 coding DNA: TGCAGTGCCCAGGGGGTGGAGAGCAATCAGCCCCAGCATTTT.

This clone is a singleton in its sample. The J gene is TRBJ2-6, the V gene TRBV10-3; D is perhaps TRBD1 or TRBD2 (6 bases each). This CDR3 is built from 18 residues. Trimming removed 6 bases at V and 9 bases at J, with 27 bases between. Germline V lookup: CDR1 ENHRY, CDR2 SYGVKD. Here the CDR3 reads CAIRGHWAGDSGNNVLTF. CDR3 DNA: TGTGCCATCAGGGGGCATTGGGCAGGGGACTCTGGGAACAACGTCCTGACTTTC.